Shown below are 23 T cell receptor beta chains from a single sample sequenced in a study of T cells in Graves' hyperthyroidism and ophthalmopathy. TCR beta CDR3 region amplification was performed from RNA transcripts. HTBI primers were the set used in a first-round RT-PCR of the TCR CDR3. One entry per CDR3 protein, called by TCRdb with MiXCR from the multiplex PCR reads. The table shows fewer than 650,000 distinct CDR3 sequences, with approximately 15% occurring only once. The sample comprised blood. The receptors shown here come from a woman under 30 with Graves' ophthalmopathy.

The sample holds many counts of this clonotype. The V call is TRBV12-3 or TRBV12-4, the J call TRBJ1-5, with D possibly TRBD1 on 5 matching bases. Deletions cut 3 bases from V and 4 bases from J, with 16 bases between. The CDR3 runs 16 residues. The chain's CDR3 is CASSLRSRDRNQPQHF. CDR3 nucleotide sequence: TGTGCCAGCAGTTTGAGGAGTAGAGACAGAAATCAGCCCCAGCATTTT.

In this sample, this clonotype turned up many times. This chain uses TRBV29-1 with TRBJ2-7, with D perhaps assigned TRBD1 or TRBD2 (5 bases each). Germline V gives CDR1 SQVTM, CDR2 ANQGSEA. The CDR3 consists of 12 residues. Deletions cut 3 bases from V and 2 bases from J, with 8 bases between. The CDR3 DNA sequence: TGCAGCGTTGAGGTGGGACCCTACGAGCAGTACTTC. It translates to CSVEVGPYEQYF.

The chain combines TRBV18 with TRBJ2-3; TRBD2 matches at 7 bases. The V gene end was trimmed by 8 bases and the J gene end by 1 base; junction bases not matched to a gene: 12. The CDR3 sequence is 16 residues long. CDR1 KGHSH and CDR2 LQKENI come from the germline V gene. CDR3 sequence: CASTTGGSGRTDTQYF. The CDR3 nucleotides are TGTGCCAGCACAACCGGGGGGAGCGGACGCACAGATACGCAGTATTTT.

This clonotype was counted at least ten times. The gene calls are TRBV11-2 and TRBJ1-2; D remains ambiguous. This CDR3 is 13 amino acids long. The V gene lost 5 bases and the J gene lost 5 bases, with 12 bases spanning the gap. CDR1 is SGHAT, CDR2 FQNNGV, per germline. CDR3 coding DNA: TGTGCCAGCAGCCCCGGCTTCTTTTATGGCTACACCTTC. This encodes CASSPGFFYGYTF.

The V and J genes are TRBV4-1 and TRBJ2-5; 8 positions agree with TRBD2. This CDR3 has 17 residues. Trimming cost V 0 bases and J 4 bases; bases outside gene matches: 10. The germline V gene has CDR1 MGHRA and CDR2 YSYEKL. Written as DNA, the CDR3 is TGCGCCAGCAGCCAAGATATTGTAGTAGCGGGGACAGAGACCCAGTACTTC. Amino acids: CASSQDIVVAGTETQYF.

This clonotype was counted ten times or more. CDR3 sequence reads: CASSLRGGGRLSNQPQHF. In DNA, the CDR3 is TGTGCCAGCAGTTTGAGGGGTGGGGGACGGCTTAGCAATCAGCCCCAGCATTTT. This chain links TRBV12-3 or TRBV12-4 with TRBJ1-5, with D perhaps TRBD1 (5 bases). The length of the CDR3 is 18 residues. V lost 3 bases and J 0 bases, leaving 18 bases between the germline ends.

This clonotype was observed a few times. The V and J genes are TRBV20-1 and TRBJ2-7; D perhaps matches TRBD2 (6 bases). CDR1 is DFQATT, CDR2 SNEGSKA, per germline (reference sequence). The CDR3 covers 15 residues. The V end lost 0 bases, the J end lost 7 bases, and 19 bases lay between the germline ends. CDR3 bases: TGCAGTGCTAGAGATCCCAGACTAGTGGGCGGGGAGCAGTACTTC. Protein sequence: CSARDPRLVGGEQYF.

This clonotype was detected ten times or more. V gene TRBV2 combines with J gene TRBJ2-2; unclear D gene. This CDR3 contains 15 residues. V dropped 6 bases and J dropped 6 bases, with 17 bases sitting between them. Germline V gene lookup returns CDR1 SNHLY and CDR2 FYNNEI. DNA for the CDR3: TGTGCCAGCAGGATCGGTAACGGGTGGGCCGGGGAGCTGTTTTTT. Translation: CASRIGNGWAGELFF.

This clonotype was seen many times. The gene calls are TRBV20-1 and TRBJ2-3; D may be TRBD2 (5 bases). The CDR3 consists of 14 residues. Deletions cut 6 bases from V and 2 bases from J, with 15 bases between. The germline V gene encodes CDR1 DFQATT and CDR2 SNEGSKA (reference sequence). The CDR3 loop reads CSANRGLDTDTQYF. Here the CDR3 DNA reads TGCAGTGCGAATCGTGGACTCGACACAGATACGCAGTATTTT.

J is TRBJ1-2 and V is TRBV5-1; D uncertain. CDR1 and CDR2 from the germline V gene are SGHRS and YFSETQ. This CDR3 region has 14 residues. V shed 5 bases and J shed 1 base, with 12 bases lying between them. In nucleotides, the CDR3 is TGCGCCAGCAGGGAGACCCGGGGTAACTATGGCTACACCTTC. This sequence encodes CASRETRGNYGYTF.

Only a few counts were recorded for this clonotype. The chain links TRBV7-2 to TRBJ1-2; D is possibly TRBD1 (6 bases). The CDR3 has 13 amino acids. Germline loops: CDR1 SGHTA, CDR2 FQGNSA. Trimming left V 3 bases short and J 4 bases short, with 9 bases between. CDR3 in DNA: TGTGCCAGCAGCTTCGGACAGACCTATGGCTACACCTTC. It yields the protein CASSFGQTYGYTF.

This clonotype has a count of ten or more. The rearrangement links TRBV11-2 to TRBJ1-2; 7 bases line up with TRBD1. V lost 5 bases, J lost 4 bases, and 13 bases stayed unmatched. From germline, CDR1 is SGHAT and CDR2 FQNNGV. This CDR3 has 16 residues. The CDR3 region has the DNA TGTGCCAGCAGCCTGACGAAGGGGGCGGATGGCTATGGCTACACCTTC. Translating gives CASSLTKGADGYGYTF.

There are many counts of this clonotype. The rearrangement links TRBV12-3 or TRBV12-4 to TRBJ2-7; 9 bases align to TRBD1. There are 16 residues in the CDR3. V lost 5 bases to trimming and J lost 3 bases; unmatched junction nucleotides: 11. The CDR3 sequence: CASSDSGTGYVYEQYF. CDR3 nucleotides: TGTGCCAGCAGTGATTCCGGGACAGGGTACGTCTACGAGCAGTACTTC.

This clonotype was observed at least ten times. At one boundary the junction diverges from the germline segment, which might be a read error. The chain couples TRBV5-5 to TRBJ1-5; 10 positions agree with TRBD1. The germline gives CDR1 SGHKS, CDR2 YYEKEE (reference sequence). This CDR3 has 15 residues. CDR3 region: CASTLGTGGNQPQHF. The CDR3 DNA reads as TGTGCCAGCACCTTGGGGACAGGGGGCAATCAGCCCCAGCATTTT.

J is TRBJ2-1 and V is TRBV20-1; 8 bases match TRBD2. The CDR3 has 17 residues. The J segment lost 8 bases and the V segment lost 6 bases, leaving 21 bases of the junction unmatched. Germline V gene sequence: CDR1 DFQATT, CDR2 SNEGSKA (reference sequence). The CDR3, as DNA: TGCAGTGCACCCGGGAGGGCGGGAGCGGTTAGGGGCTATGAGCAGTTCTTC. This sequence encodes CSAPGRAGAVRGYEQFF.

This clonotype was seen at least ten times. The rearrangement uses TRBV28 and TRBJ2-7; a weak D match, TRBD2 (6 bases). This CDR3 has 13 amino acids. Germline values: CDR1 MDHEN, CDR2 SYDVKM. The V and J ends lost 5 bases and 6 bases respectively, with 14 bases between them. In nucleotides, the CDR3 is TGTGCCAGCAGTAGCCGGGAGACTCGCGAGCAGTACTTC. Its protein is CASSSRETREQYF.

This clonotype was recorded at least ten times. The rearrangement uses TRBV5-1 and TRBJ1-1, with 8 bases fitting TRBD1. Germline trimming cut 0 bases from V and 3 bases from J; bases unmatched to any gene: 7. CDR1 and CDR2 (germline): SGHRS, YFSETQ. This CDR3 is 16 amino acids long. The CDR3 sequence is CASSLGTGYRDTEAFF. Written as DNA, the CDR3 is TGCGCCAGCAGCTTGGGGACAGGGTATCGGGACACTGAAGCTTTCTTT.

This clonotype was seen a few times. The chain uses TRBV20-1 and TRBJ2-7, with a weak D call TRBD1 (6 bases). The CDR3 covers 15 residues. Trimming shortened V by 6 bases and J by 3 bases, and 21 bases separated the two germline ends. Germline V gene data show CDR1 as DFQATT and CDR2 as SNEGSKA (reference sequence). CDR3 in amino acids: CSASAWTAGNYEQYF. The CDR3 DNA is TGCAGTGCCAGTGCTTGGACAGCCGGGAACTACGAGCAGTACTTC.

Details on this clonotype: This likely comes from a read error, as the CDR3 has no conserved phenylalanine or tryptophan at its end. This chain links TRBV7-9 with TRBJ1-2; D uncertain. This CDR3 is 14 amino acids long. V gave up 1 base and J gave up 4 bases, with 10 bases separating them. From germline, CDR1 is SEHNR and CDR2 FQNEAQ (reference sequence). The CDR3 bases are TGTGCCAGCAGCTTAGAGGGCAGCCTCTATGGCTACACCTCC. This sequence encodes CASSLEGSLYGYTS.

This rearrangement joins TRBV20-1 to TRBJ2-3; D possibly uses TRBD1 or TRBD2 (7 bases each). V lost 4 bases to trimming and J lost 3 bases, with 17 bases between them. The germline V gene encodes CDR1 DFQATT and CDR2 SNEGSKA (reference sequence). CDR3 size: 15 residues. This CDR3 is CSANNRQGGTDTQYF. The CDR3 DNA reads TGCAGTGCTAACAACCGACAGGGAGGGACAGATACGCAGTATTTT.

The table lists this clonotype with many counts. The chain combines TRBV28 with TRBJ2-7; 10 nucleotides line up with TRBD2. The V gene's germline CDR1 is MDHEN and CDR2 SYDVKM. This CDR3 has 14 amino acids. Trimming removed 6 bases from V and 6 bases from J; junction bases left unmatched: 8. This CDR3 is CASSRLAGVLEQYF. The CDR3 DNA is TGTGCCAGCAGCAGGCTAGCGGGAGTCCTCGAGCAGTACTTC.

Only a few counts were recorded for this clonotype. CDR3 residues: CASSVDSGRRYEQYF. The DNA for the CDR3 is TGTGCCAGCAGCGTAGATAGCGGGAGGCGGTACGAGCAGTACTTC. The chain combines TRBV9 with TRBJ2-7, with 10 nucleotides matching TRBD2. Trimming at V came to 0 bases and at J to 4 bases, leaving 4 bases not matched to a gene. This CDR3 spans 15 amino acids. Germline V CDR1 and CDR2: SGDLS, YYNGEE.

This clonotype was observed a handful of times. The V gene is TRBV27, the J gene TRBJ2-1, with TRBD2 matching 11 bases. Germline loops: CDR1 MNHEY, CDR2 SMNVEV (reference sequence). This CDR3 is 15 amino acids long. The V and J ends lost 5 bases and 11 bases, in that order; junction bases with no gene match: 11. The CDR3 region has the DNA TGTGCCAGCAGTCCCGGGACTAGCGGAAAAAATAAGCAGTTCTTC. Translated: CASSPGTSGKNKQFF.